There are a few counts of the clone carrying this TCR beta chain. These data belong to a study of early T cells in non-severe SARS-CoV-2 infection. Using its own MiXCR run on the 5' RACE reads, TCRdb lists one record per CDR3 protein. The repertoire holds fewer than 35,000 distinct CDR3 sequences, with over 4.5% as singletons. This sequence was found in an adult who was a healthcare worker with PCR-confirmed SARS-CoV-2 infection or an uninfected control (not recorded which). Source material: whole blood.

This CDR3 reads CASSLGDTGELFF. In DNA form, the CDR3 reads TGTGCCAGCAGTTTAGGCGACACCGGGGAGCTGTTTTTT. This chain connects TRBV12-3 or TRBV12-4 to TRBJ2-2; D gene unclear. V was clipped by 1 base and J by 3 bases, with 3 bases between them. The CDR3 totals 13 residues.